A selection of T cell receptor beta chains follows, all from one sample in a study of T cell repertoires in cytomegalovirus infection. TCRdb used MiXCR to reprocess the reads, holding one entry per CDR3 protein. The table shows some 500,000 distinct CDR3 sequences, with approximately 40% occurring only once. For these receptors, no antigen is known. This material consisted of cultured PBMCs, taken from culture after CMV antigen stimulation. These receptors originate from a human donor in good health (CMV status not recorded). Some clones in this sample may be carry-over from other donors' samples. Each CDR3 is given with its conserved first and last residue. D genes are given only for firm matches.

CASSRVFWQSYGYTF	TRBV7-2	TRBJ1-2	.
CASSSYGTSENEQYF	TRBV7-2	TRBJ2-7	.
CASSLGPRDTEAFF	TRBV7-2	TRBJ1-1	.
CASSLDGGFSYEQYF	TRBV5-4	TRBJ2-7	.
CASSLGAQGPYNEQFF	TRBV7-8	TRBJ2-1	.
CASSALTGLGIDEQFF	TRBV19	TRBJ2-1	.
CASTPLRLNTEAFF	TRBV7-6	TRBJ1-1	.
CASSFDLGEAFF	TRBV7-9	TRBJ1-1	.
CASSFRQDRNTQYF	TRBV7-2	TRBJ2-3	.
CASSTASGGELFF	TRBV25-1	TRBJ2-2	.
CASSPGSFPSNQPQHF	TRBV18	TRBJ1-5	.
CASSPGQGVLVGTF	TRBV28	TRBJ1-2	TRBD1
CASSVTGGGTEAFF	TRBV7-2	TRBJ1-1	TRBD1
CASSEVDRPDEQYF	TRBV7-8	TRBJ2-7	TRBD1
CASSTRRINPDTQYF	TRBV6-6	TRBJ2-3	.
CASSFRWTGELFF	TRBV28	TRBJ2-2	.
CASSFRGWTGELFF	TRBV11-3	TRBJ2-2	.
CASSTGPSAGELFF	TRBV19	TRBJ2-2	.
CSASIGGGREQFF	TRBV20-1	TRBJ2-1	TRBD2
CASSSVFSGGRSYEQYF	TRBV5-5	TRBJ2-7	TRBD2
CSASESMSETQYF	TRBV20-1	TRBJ2-5	.
CASSIGPSGQGNQPQHF	TRBV19	TRBJ1-5	TRBD1
CASSLGGRPNEQFF	TRBV11-3	TRBJ2-1	.
CASSGRQGVNQPQHF	TRBV7-8	TRBJ1-5	.
CASSLREQQPQHF	TRBV7-2	TRBJ1-5	.
CASSFRGRTSTDTQYF	TRBV5-5	TRBJ2-3	.
CASSSGGRYGYTF	TRBV11-2	TRBJ1-2	.
CASSYEGARSYEQYF	TRBV7-2	TRBJ2-7	.
CASSLSVGTTIYF	TRBV7-2	TRBJ1-3	.
CASSRGGILNTIYF	TRBV7-2	TRBJ1-3	.
CASSLGAGTNEQFF	TRBV5-1	TRBJ2-1	.
CASSPWDRVNQPQHF	TRBV27	TRBJ1-5	TRBD1
CASSYWARAQETQYF	TRBV6-2/TRBV6-3	TRBJ2-5	.
CASSQSGFLSDTQYF	TRBV4-1	TRBJ2-3	.
CSARDQGDGGGYTF	TRBV20-1	TRBJ1-2	TRBD1
CASRPRTASYEQYF	TRBV7-2	TRBJ2-7	.
CASSEMGQANQPQHF	TRBV2	TRBJ1-5	TRBD1
CASSLTGSLYEQYF	TRBV28	TRBJ2-7	.
CASREQDWTNTGELFF	TRBV6-1	TRBJ2-2	.
CASSLGDGAGYTF	TRBV5-4	TRBJ1-2	.
CASSQEVAGSYNEQFF	TRBV4-1	TRBJ2-1	TRBD2
CASSQRSGFEADTQYF	TRBV7-8	TRBJ2-3	.
CASSPWVREGDTQYF	TRBV7-2	TRBJ2-3	.
CASNPGTSEYEQYF	TRBV6-1	TRBJ2-7	TRBD2
CASSTQTGPMGTQYF	TRBV6-1	TRBJ2-5	.
CASSPMSSGSTDTQYF	TRBV13	TRBJ2-3	TRBD2
CASIRRPGGQETQYF	TRBV7-8	TRBJ2-5	TRBD2
CASSSIQGSLYGYTF	TRBV7-9	TRBJ1-2	.
CASSSRVGSSYNEQFF	TRBV6-6	TRBJ2-1	.
CASSRLGGQSSYEQYF	TRBV11-2	TRBJ2-7	.
CASSEGRETQYF	TRBV6-1	TRBJ2-5	.